This is a list of T cell receptor beta chains from one sample in a study of T-cell memory formation after mild COVID-19. A single record per CDR3 protein comes from TCRdb applying MiXCR to the 5' RACE reads. The sample records tens of thousands of distinct CDR3 sequences, about 13% being singletons. Sequenced material: PBMCs or a T cell subset sorted from them (not recorded which). These receptor sequences come from an adult woman who had mild COVID-19 (a few samples of this study predate the infection). Cell type and time point are not known. Both conserved end residues are part of each CDR3. The order of the fields is J gene, clone size, V gene, D gene, CDR3 DNA, CDR3 protein. A D gene is named only where the DNA matches it firmly. Clone size, where shown, is once, few, many, or a class for clones that have expanded.

>TRBJ1-1|.|TRBV5-1|TRBD1
TGCGCCAGCAGCCAGGGGGGAAGGTACACTGAAGCTTTCTTT
CASSQGGRYTEAFF
>TRBJ1-1|few|TRBV7-6|.
TGTGCCAGCAGCTTAGCTCCCGGGCTACTGGATACTGAAGCTTTCTTT
CASSLAPGLLDTEAFF
>TRBJ2-2|.|TRBV7-8|TRBD1
TGTGCCAGCAGCTCGATTCCGGGACAGCCGAACACCGGGGAGCTGTTTTTT
CASSSIPGQPNTGELFF
>TRBJ2-1|few|TRBV6-5|TRBD2
TGTGCCAGCAGTTTGGCTAGCGGGAAGGATGAGCAGTTCTTC
CASSLASGKDEQFF
>TRBJ1-2|few|TRBV7-8|.
TGTGCCAGCAGCTTAGGCAGGGCTTTTGGCTACACCTTC
CASSLGRAFGYTF
>TRBJ2-5|few|TRBV25-1|.
TGTGCCAGCAGTGAACCTGGTGAGACCCAGTACTTC
CASSEPGETQYF
>TRBJ2-7|few|TRBV4-1|.
TGCGCCAGCAGCCGATCAAACCTGGACTACGAGCAGTACTTC
CASSRSNLDYEQYF
>TRBJ2-7|few|TRBV5-4|TRBD1
TGTGCCAGCAGCTCAACAGGGGTCGAGCAGTACTTC
CASSSTGVEQYF
>TRBJ2-1|once|TRBV12-3/TRBV12-4|TRBD2
TGTGCCAGCAGTTATCCGGGACTAGCGGGACTCACCAACAATGAGCAGTTCTTC
CASSYPGLAGLTNNEQFF
>TRBJ2-2|few|TRBV5-1|.
TGCGCCAGCACCGACGGGAACACCGGGGAGCTGTTTTTT
CASTDGNTGELFF
>TRBJ2-7|.|TRBV7-9|.
TGTGCCAGCAGCTTAGATGGGCAGACCTACGAGCAGTACTTC
CASSLDGQTYEQYF
>TRBJ2-7|few|TRBV12-3/TRBV12-4|.
TGTGCCAGCAGTTTCGACAGGCAAGCCTACGAGCAGTACTTC
CASSFDRQAYEQYF
>TRBJ2-3|.|TRBV20-1|.
TGCAGTGCTAGAGATGGCAGGACTGGGGAAGATACGCAGTATTTT
CSARDGRTGEDTQYF
>TRBJ2-2|once|TRBV7-3|.
TGTGCCAGCAGCACCCATGCCGTGGAGCTGTTTTTT
CASSTHAVELFF
>TRBJ2-7|.|TRBV12-3/TRBV12-4|.
TGTGCCAGCAGTTTAGGGGGGACTTGGACCGAGCAGTACTTC
CASSLGGTWTEQYF
>TRBJ1-1|.|TRBV27|.
TGTGCCAGCAGTTTTCAGGGAATGAACACTGAAGCTTTCTTT
CASSFQGMNTEAFF
>TRBJ2-3|.|TRBV12-3/TRBV12-4|.
TGTGCCAGCAGTAGGACGGCGGATACGCAGTATTTT
CASSRTADTQYF
>TRBJ2-7|few|TRBV9|.
TGTGCCAGCGGGCCGACCTCCTACGAGCAGTACTTC
CASGPTSYEQYF
>TRBJ2-2|few|TRBV4-1|TRBD1
TGCGCCAGCAGCCACGGACAGGGGGATGACGGGGAGCTGTTTTTT
CASSHGQGDDGELFF
>TRBJ2-7|.|TRBV7-9|.
TGTGCCAGCAGCTTATGGTCCCAACACTTGGGGGGCTCCTACGAGCAGTACTTC
CASSLWSQHLGGSYEQYF
>TRBJ2-1|few|TRBV5-1|.
TGCGCCAGCAGCTTGGGACAGGATTCCTACAATGAGCAGTTCTTC
CASSLGQDSYNEQFF
>TRBJ2-1|.|TRBV7-8|.
TGTGCCAGCAGCACTAGCCCCCTGACTAGGATGCTATTCGACAATGAGCAGTTCTTC
CASSTSPLTRMLFDNEQFF
>TRBJ2-1|.|TRBV12-3/TRBV12-4|TRBD2
TGTGCCAGCAGTAGGACTAGCGGGAGGGCTCCCTCCTACAATGAGCAGTTCTTC
CASSRTSGRAPSYNEQFF
>TRBJ2-1|.|TRBV20-1|.
TGCAGTGCTACCGATTATGAGCAGTTCTTC
CSATDYEQFF
>TRBJ1-1|few|TRBV5-6|TRBD1
TGTGCCAGCAGCATTGGGACAGGGAGTCTTGGAGCTTTCTTT
CASSIGTGSLGAFF
>TRBJ2-1|many|TRBV4-2|.
TGTGCCAGCAGCCAAGATGAACGTCACCGCTCCTACAATGAGCAGTTCTTC
CASSQDERHRSYNEQFF
>TRBJ1-4|.|TRBV2|.
TGTGCCAGCACCTGGGACGCGGGGGTTGGTACTAATGAAAAACTGTTTTTT
CASTWDAGVGTNEKLFF
>TRBJ2-7|few|TRBV4-2|TRBD2
TGTGCCAGCAGCCAAGATGCCAGCGGGGGTGGCGAGCAGTACTTC
CASSQDASGGGEQYF
>TRBJ2-2|.|TRBV11-2|TRBD1
TGTGCCAGCAGCTTCGTCTTTGGGACAGGGAAGGACGGGGAGCTGTTTTTT
CASSFVFGTGKDGELFF
>TRBJ2-1|.|TRBV7-6|TRBD2
TGTGCCAGCAGCTTTGCGGGGGGCGGATTCAATGAGCAGTTCTTC
CASSFAGGGFNEQFF
>TRBJ2-3|.|TRBV4-2|TRBD2
TGTGCCAGCAGCCAAGATCTGGGACTAGGCTTTAGAACAGATACGCAGTATTTT
CASSQDLGLGFRTDTQYF
>TRBJ2-1|.|TRBV12-3/TRBV12-4|.
TGTGCCAGCAGTTTAAACAGTCGTTACAATGAGCAGTTCTTC
CASSLNSRYNEQFF
>TRBJ1-2|.|TRBV7-9|.
TGTGCCAGCAGCCTTAACCCCCAGGTGTCAGAGTACTCTCGCGGCTACACCTTC
CASSLNPQVSEYSRGYTF
>TRBJ2-7|many|TRBV27|TRBD1
TGTGCCAGCAGTTTAAGCGGGACAGGGGCCTACGAGCAGTACTTC
CASSLSGTGAYEQYF
>TRBJ2-5|few|TRBV18|.
TGTGCCAGCTCACCCCCGGGCCCAGAGACCCAGTACTTC
CASSPPGPETQYF
>TRBJ2-7|few|TRBV7-9|TRBD1
TGTGCCAGCAGCTTCCCGGGACAGGCGTCTTGGCAGTACTTC
CASSFPGQASWQYF
>TRBJ2-7|few|TRBV7-8|.
TGTGCCAGCAGCTTAAGCGGAAACCCCTACGAGCAGTACTTC
CASSLSGNPYEQYF
>TRBJ1-5|.|TRBV7-9|.
TGTGCCAGCAGCTTCGAGGGTCAGCCCCAGCATTTT
CASSFEGQPQHF
>TRBJ2-4|.|TRBV5-5|TRBD1
TGTGCCAGCAGCTCGGGGACAGGGACCGGTGTGGACATTCAGTACTTC
CASSSGTGTGVDIQYF
>TRBJ2-7|few|TRBV6-5|.
TGTGCCAGCAGCCCCTCAGTTACTCAACTCGTTAAGGGGTCGGACGAGCAGTACTTC
CASSPSVTQLVKGSDEQYF
>TRBJ2-3|.|TRBV10-3|.
TGTGCCATCAGTGAGTCGACAGGGCGGGGGCCAGAGTATTTT
CAISESTGRGPEYF
>TRBJ2-3|.|TRBV27|TRBD1
TGTGCCAGTTCGGGGACAGGGGGTTCCCTTTTCACAGATACGCAGTATTTT
CASSGTGGSLFTDTQYF
>TRBJ1-1|.|TRBV12-3/TRBV12-4|TRBD1
TGTGCCAGCAGGGGGACAGGGGGCCGTGAAGCTTTCTTT
CASRGTGGREAFF
>TRBJ2-4|many|TRBV19|TRBD1
TGTGCCAGTAGTCCATATCCCGGGACAGGGTTGCACATTCAGTACTTC
CASSPYPGTGLHIQYF
>TRBJ2-1|few|TRBV11-3|.
TGTGCCAGCAGGACCCGGGACCGATACTACAATGAGCAGTTCTTC
CASRTRDRYYNEQFF
>TRBJ1-1|.|TRBV12-3/TRBV12-4|TRBD1
TGTGCCAGCAGACAGGGACAGGGCATGAACACTGAAGCTTTCTTT
CASRQGQGMNTEAFF
>TRBJ2-1|few|TRBV7-9|TRBD2
TGTGCCAGCAGCCCGACCCTAGCGGGATCCAACTACAATGAGCAGTTCTTC
CASSPTLAGSNYNEQFF
>TRBJ1-3|.|TRBV6-5|.
TGTGCCAGCAGTTACGAGGGCAGCTCTGGAAACACCATATATTTT
CASSYEGSSGNTIYF
>TRBJ1-1|.|TRBV5-1|.
TGCGCCAGCAGCTTGGCCTCAGTTAACACTGAAGCTTTCTTT
CASSLASVNTEAFF
>TRBJ1-1|few|TRBV4-1|TRBD1
TGCGCCAGCAGCCCACCCCCGGACAGGCGGAACACTGAAGCTTTCTTT
CASSPPPDRRNTEAFF
>TRBJ2-7|.|TRBV4-1|.
TGCGCCAGCAGCCCAGAGACGCTTGGGAGGCTCGAGCAGTACTTC
CASSPETLGRLEQYF
>TRBJ2-7|.|TRBV27|.
TGTGCCAGCAGTTTAATGGGATCCTACGAGCAGTACTTC
CASSLMGSYEQYF
>TRBJ2-1|few|TRBV4-2|TRBD2
TGTGCCAGCAGCCAAGTCCTAGCGGGAGGGAATTACAATGAGCAGTTCTTC
CASSQVLAGGNYNEQFF
>TRBJ2-1|.|TRBV24-1|TRBD2
TGTGCCACCAGTGAACTAGCGGGAGGTGGGGACAATGAGCAGTTCTTC
CATSELAGGGDNEQFF
>TRBJ2-1|many|TRBV11-2|TRBD2
TGTGCCAGCAGCCCTAAGTCTTTATTTGCGGGGGGGGATAATGAGCAGTTCTTC
CASSPKSLFAGGDNEQFF
>TRBJ2-3|few|TRBV7-9|.
TGTGCCAGCAGCCCCCCGTTGCAGGATACGCAGTATTTT
CASSPPLQDTQYF
>TRBJ2-3|.|TRBV28|.
TGTGCCAGCAGATTAATGCGGGCCACCACAGATACGCAGTATTTT
CASRLMRATTDTQYF